One and the same sample provided the 10 T cell receptor beta chains below, sequenced in a study of OX40 agonist ivuxolimab in advanced cancers. Library preparation was by the immunoSEQ multiplex PCR assay. As stored in TCRdb, this immuneACCESS dataset retains in-frame rearrangements with V and J assigned. A fraction of the clones does not appear; measured against another copy, unresolved V genes explain less than half of the discrepancy, and the remainder lacks a known reason. In this sample the table shows 23,000 or so clones, 88% of which occur a single time. 25% to 35% of the sample lies in the top ten. The specimen was CD4+ or CD8+ T cells sorted from blood, collected in a trial of the OX40 agonist ivuxolimab. All receptors derive from an adult with an advanced solid tumor such as melanoma, head and neck, liver or kidney cancer.

The chain carries TRBV30 and TRBJ2-1; D is perhaps TRBD2 (5 bases). The germline V gene has CDR1 GTSNPN and CDR2 SVGIG (reference sequence). Trimming removed 3 bases at V and 6 bases at J, with 15 bases between. This CDR3 contains 14 residues. In DNA form, the CDR3 reads TGTGCCTGGAGCGCGCGCAGCGGATTCAATGAGCAGTTCTTC. Translating gives CAWSARSGFNEQFF.

This chain uses TRBV25-1 with TRBJ2-7, with TRBD2 matching 11 bases. The CDR3 runs 15 residues. The trim removed 5 bases at V and 7 bases at J, leaving 10 bases unmatched. In germline, CDR1 is MGHDK, CDR2 SYGVNS. CDR3 residues: CASSKTSGGLWEQYF. The CDR3 bases are TGTGCCAGCAGTAAAACTAGCGGGGGCCTCTGGGAGCAGTACTTC.

This clone was seen only once. The chain joins TRBV5-1 to TRBJ2-1, with D perhaps TRBD1 (5 bases). Looked up from germline, CDR1 is SGHRS and CDR2 is YFSETQ. V lost 5 bases and J 5 bases, leaving 8 bases between the germline ends. The length of the CDR3 is 12 residues. CDR3 region: CASRQENNEQFF. CDR3 in DNA: TGCGCCAGCAGACAGGAGAACAATGAGCAGTTCTTC.

The V and J genes are TRBV6-5 and TRBJ2-1, with a possible D match to TRBD1 (5 bases). The V and J ends lost 5 bases and 0 bases respectively, with 11 bases between them. The CDR3 has 15 residues. The germline V gene has CDR1 MNHEY and CDR2 SVGAGI. The CDR3 DNA reads as TGTGCCAGCAGTCCTACAGGCTTCTCCTACAATGAGCAGTTCTTC. This gives the protein CASSPTGFSYNEQFF.

This chain connects TRBV7-9 to TRBJ2-5; D is ambiguous. The CDR3 sequence is 13 residues long. Germline V CDR1 and CDR2: SEHNR, FQNEAQ (reference sequence). V was pared by 8 bases and J by 0 bases, with 10 bases between. CDR3 DNA sequence: TGTGCCAGCCTCCCCACCGACCAAGAGACCCAGTACTTC. Encoded protein: CASLPTDQETQYF.

The chain combines TRBV18 with TRBJ1-1, with no clear D. Germline values: CDR1 KGHSH, CDR2 LQKENI. V was clipped by 5 bases and J by 1 base, with 14 bases between them. The CDR3 contains 15 residues. CDR3 loop: CASSNGQVTNTEAFF. The CDR3 DNA is TGTGCCAGCTCAAACGGCCAGGTTACGAACACTGAAGCTTTCTTT.

This clone is a singleton in its sample. The J gene is TRBJ2-1, the V gene TRBV18; the match to TRBD2 covers 8 bases. Germline V gene sequence: CDR1 KGHSH, CDR2 LQKENI. The CDR3 totals 15 residues. V lost 3 bases to trimming and J lost 1 base; unmatched junction nucleotides: 2. CDR3 sequence (DNA): TGTGCCAGCTCACCTAGCGGGGATTCCTACAATGAGCAGTTCTTC. Residues: CASSPSGDSYNEQFF.

The gene calls are TRBV21-1 and TRBJ1-6; TRBD1 is taken as the D call from the table, unchecked against the DNA. TRBV21-1 is a pseudogene. The length of the CDR3 is 13 residues. CDR3 sequence reads: CASKRTGVSPLHF. The DNA of the CDR3 is TGTGCCAGCAAAAGGACAGGGGTATCACCCCTCCACTTT.

The rearrangement uses TRBV5-1 and TRBJ1-4, with D tentatively TRBD1 (5 bases). From germline, CDR1 is SGHRS and CDR2 YFSETQ. V lost 0 bases, J lost 8 bases, and 14 bases lay in between. The CDR3 runs to 15 residues. In DNA form, the CDR3 reads TGCGCCAGCAGCTTGGGGCAGGGCCTCGGGGAAAAACTGTTTTTT. It is translated as CASSLGQGLGEKLFF.

The chain combines TRBV7-2 with TRBJ1-2; TRBD1 might be the D (5 bases). In germline, CDR1 is SGHTA, CDR2 FQGNSA. V was trimmed by 4 bases and J by 0 bases, leaving 12 bases between them. This CDR3 contains 15 residues. CDR3 nucleotides: TGTGCCAGCAGCTCCGACAGAATCACTAACTATGGCTACACCTTC. This translates into CASSSDRITNYGYTF.